The 24 T cell receptor beta chains below come from one sample, sequenced in a study of OX40 agonist ivuxolimab in advanced cancers. Assay used: immunoSEQ multiplex PCR; TCRdb lists only in-frame clones, some missing. This table holds 85,000 to 90,000 clones, about 94% found once. The source material was CD4+ or CD8+ T cells sorted from blood, sampled in a trial of the OX40 agonist ivuxolimab. The receptor set was obtained from an adult with an advanced solid tumor such as melanoma, head and neck, liver or kidney cancer.

This sequence joins TRBV19 and TRBJ2-7; 8 bases are a match to TRBD1. The germline gives CDR1 LNHDA, CDR2 SQIVND (reference sequence). The CDR3 loop spans 16 amino acids. V dropped 9 bases and J dropped 7; count of bases not matched to a gene: 20. CDR3: CASGQGYPRLLGEQYF. The CDR3 DNA is TGTGCCAGCGGACAGGGTTACCCTCGTCTGCTGGGAGAGCAGTACTTC.

The rearrangement links TRBV7-2 to TRBJ1-4; the D is unclear. Germline-derived CDR1 and CDR2 are SGHTA and FQGNSA. Trimming shortened V by 4 bases and J by 11 bases, and 8 bases separated the two germline ends. The CDR3 has 11 residues. The CDR3 region has the DNA TGTGCCAGCAGCTCGGGCGCTAAACTGTTTTTT. It translates to CASSSGAKLFF.

The V gene is TRBV6-5, the J gene TRBJ1-1; D remains ambiguous. V dropped 9 bases and J dropped 0 bases, with 8 bases sitting between them. CDR3 length: 12 amino acids. CDR1 and CDR2 (germline): MNHEY, SVGAGI. CDR3 bases: TGTGCCAGGATGGATTTGAACACTGAAGCTTTCTTT. The encoded protein is CARMDLNTEAFF.

The chain combines TRBV7-3 with TRBJ2-2; 13 bases map to TRBD2. The CDR3 loop spans 16 amino acids. Germline CDR1 reads SGHTA; CDR2 reads FQGTGA. V shed 4 bases, J shed 5 bases, and the junction held 4 bases outside the gene matches. The CDR3 sequence is CASSSQLAGGTGELFF. In DNA form, the CDR3 reads TGTGCCAGCAGCTCACAACTAGCGGGAGGGACCGGGGAGCTGTTTTTT.

This rearrangement joins TRBV10-3 to TRBJ2-1; 7 bases fit TRBD2. Germline CDR1 reads ENHRY; CDR2 reads SYGVKD. The ends lost 3 bases at V and 4 bases at J; junction bases unmatched: 6. The CDR3 consists of 15 residues. In nucleotides, the CDR3 is TGTGCCATCAGTGATCGGTGGGAGGGTTACAATGAGCAGTTCTTC. This translates into CAISDRWEGYNEQFF.

The CDR3 coding sequence is TGTGCCAGCAGCTCCACTAGCGTTCCTTGGGGGCAGTACTTC. This encodes CASSSTSVPWGQYF. This rearrangement joins TRBV28 to TRBJ2-7; 7 positions match TRBD2. Germline trimming cut 6 bases from V and 9 bases from J; bases unmatched to any gene: 14. Germline V CDR1 and CDR2: MDHEN, SYDVKM. The CDR3 covers 14 residues.

The genes are TRBV5-4 and TRBJ2-1, with D possibly being TRBD1 or TRBD2 (5 bases each). The CDR3 contains 14 residues. V was pared by 5 bases and J by 8 bases, with 17 bases between. Germline values: CDR1 SGHNT, CDR2 YYREEE (reference sequence). The CDR3 DNA reads as TGTGCCAGCAGGCCGGGACCCTCGGGCGATGAGCAGTTCTTC. It specifies CASRPGPSGDEQFF.

The chain uses TRBV4-2 and TRBJ2-2; TRBD2 aligns across 10 bases. After removal of 5 bases from V and 9 bases from J, the junction contained 9 bases not matched to a gene. CDR1 is LGHNA and CDR2 is YNFKEQ in the germline V gene. The CDR3 contains 15 residues. The CDR3 coding sequence is TGTGCCAGCAGCATAGGGACTAGCGCCCACCGGGAGCTGTTTTTT. This gives the protein CASSIGTSAHRELFF.

The chain has TRBV4-1 and TRBJ2-1; D is unclear. This CDR3 spans 16 amino acids. Per the germline V gene, CDR1 is MGHRA and CDR2 is YSYEKL. V shed 0 bases and J shed 1 base, with 10 bases lying between them. DNA of the CDR3: TGCGCCAGCAGCCAAGATATCATGAGGTCCTACAATGAGCAGTTCTTC. Its translation: CASSQDIMRSYNEQFF.

This clone has only a few counts. The rearrangement links TRBV11-2 to TRBJ2-7, with 8 bases fitting TRBD2. Looked up from germline, CDR1 is SGHAT and CDR2 is FQNNGV. The CDR3 runs 14 residues. V lost 3 bases and J lost 2; bases outside the gene matches: 3. The CDR3 DNA reads TGTGCCAGCAGCTTTTCGGGGGGGACCTACGAGCAGTACTTC. It translates to CASSFSGGTYEQYF.

The rearrangement joins TRBV4-2 to TRBJ2-7; TRBD2 matches at 11 bases. The CDR3 has 15 residues. V was clipped by 1 base and J by 4 bases; unmatched bases: 3. Germline CDR1 LGHNA, CDR2 YNFKEQ. The CDR3 nucleotides are TGTGCCAGCAGCCAAGCTACTAGCGGGAGATACGAGCAGTACTTC. Protein: CASSQATSGRYEQYF.

The chain recombines TRBV5-1 with TRBJ2-5, with unresolved D. The V gene lost 2 bases and the J gene lost 4 bases, with 9 bases spanning the gap. From germline, CDR1 is SGHRS and CDR2 YFSETQ. The CDR3 runs 13 residues. The CDR3 loop reads CASSFQELETQYF. CDR3 sequence (DNA): TGCGCCAGCAGCTTCCAGGAATTAGAGACCCAGTACTTC.

The chain links TRBV27 to TRBJ2-3, with 9 bases aligning to TRBD2. This CDR3 is built from 18 residues. J was trimmed by 0 bases and V by 2 bases; bases with no gene match: 9. Per the germline V gene, CDR1 is MNHEY and CDR2 is SMNVEV (reference sequence). The CDR3 spells CASSLRLAGPSSTDTQYF. DNA for the CDR3: TGTGCCAGCAGTTTAAGGCTAGCGGGGCCCTCTAGCACAGATACGCAGTATTTT.

This chain connects TRBV7-2 to TRBJ2-3, with D perhaps matching TRBD2 (6 bases). V was shortened by 1 base and J by 5 bases, with 19 bases between the two germline ends. The CDR3 is 17 residues long. Germline loops: CDR1 SGHTA, CDR2 FQGNSA. The CDR3 spells CASSLDLAPPPRDTQYF. DNA of the CDR3: TGTGCCAGCAGCTTAGACCTAGCGCCCCCCCCACGAGATACGCAGTATTTT.

The rearrangement uses TRBV5-4 and TRBJ1-2; D ambiguous. The CDR3 is made up of 14 amino acids. Looked up from germline, CDR1 is SGHNT and CDR2 is YYREEE (reference sequence). Trimming left V 0 bases short and J 0 bases short, with 6 bases between. Here the CDR3 DNA reads TGTGCCAGCAGCTTGGTTGCGTCTAACTATGGCTACACCTTC. It encodes CASSLVASNYGYTF.

J is TRBJ1-2 and V is TRBV5-1, with D maybe TRBD1 (5 bases). The CDR3 is 14 amino acids. The V end lost 4 bases, the J end lost 3 bases, and 13 bases lay between the germline ends. Germline-derived CDR1 and CDR2 are SGHRS and YFSETQ. In DNA, the CDR3 is TGCGCCAGCAGCCGTACCCGGGGGGACTATGGCTACACCTTC. It translates to CASSRTRGDYGYTF.

The rearrangement uses TRBV19 and TRBJ2-2; 9 bases map to TRBD2. Germline V gives CDR1 LNHDA, CDR2 SQIVND (reference sequence). After removal of 6 bases from V and 3 bases from J, the junction contained 2 bases not matched to a gene. CDR3 length: 14 amino acids. The CDR3, as DNA: TGTGCCAGTAGGTTAGCGGGGGACACCGGGGAGCTGTTTTTT. It is translated as CASRLAGDTGELFF.

J is TRBJ2-7 and V is TRBV5-6, with TRBD1 matching over 7 bases. V lost 0 bases, J lost 2 bases, and 2 bases stayed unmatched. The CDR3 totals 14 residues. The germline V gene encodes CDR1 SGHDT and CDR2 YYEEEE. The CDR3, as DNA: TGTGCCAGCAGCTTGGGCCAGGGGGCCTACGAGCAGTACTTC. Protein sequence: CASSLGQGAYEQYF. Based on the CDR3 plus reference TRBV5-6 and TRBJ2-7, the full variable domain is DAGVTQSPTHLIKTRGQQVTLRCSPKSGHDTVSWYQQALGQGPQFIFQYYEEEERQRGNFPDRFSGHQFPNYSSELNVNALLLGDSALYLCASSLGQGAYEQYFGPGTRLTVT.

This clone showed up just once. This chain connects TRBV28 to TRBJ2-3; a weak D match, TRBD2 (6 bases). CDR1 and CDR2 from the germline V gene are MDHEN and SYDVKM. V gave up 4 bases and J gave up 5 bases, with 16 bases separating them. The CDR3 consists of 15 residues. CDR3 residues: CASSSPGSRGDTQYF. CDR3 DNA: TGTGCCAGCAGTTCGCCCGGGAGCCGAGGAGATACGCAGTATTTT.

In its sample, this clone was seen a few times. Additional DNA sequences in this sample encode the identical CDR3. The chain links TRBV28 to TRBJ2-5, with no clear D. The CDR3 runs 11 residues. V was cut by 2 bases and J by 4 bases, with 2 bases left in between. Germline values: CDR1 MDHEN, CDR2 SYDVKM. In DNA, the CDR3 is TGTGCCAGCAGTTTACGAGAGACCCAGTACTTC. Translating it yields CASSLRETQYF.

A single count supports this clone. The chain recombines TRBV29-1 with TRBJ2-3; D may be TRBD2 (5 bases). V was pared by 6 bases and J by 3 bases, with 13 bases between. The CDR3 loop spans 13 amino acids. Germline CDR1 is SQVTM and CDR2 is ANQGSEA. CDR3 region: CSVDEGYTDTQYF. CDR3 in DNA: TGCAGCGTCGACGAGGGATATACAGATACGCAGTATTTT.

This clone appeared once. The J gene is TRBJ2-5, the V gene TRBV5-1; D could derive from TRBD1 or TRBD2 (5 bases each). This CDR3 is 13 amino acids long. Between the trimmed V and J ends, which lost 4 bases and 5 bases, there was a span of 12 bases. CDR1 is SGHRS, CDR2 YFSETQ, per germline. DNA of the CDR3: TGCGCCAGCAGCCCCGGGTGGGGGGAGACCCAGTACTTC. Translated, it gives CASSPGWGETQYF. Full variable domain (remainder filled in from reference TRBV5-1 and TRBJ2-5): KAGVTQTPRYLIKTRGQQVTLSCSPISGHRSVSWYQQTPGQGLQFLFEYFSETQRNKGNFPGRFSGRQFSNSRSEMNVSTLELGDSALYLCASSPGWGETQYFGPGTRLLVL.

The chain links TRBV28 to TRBJ2-1; 8 bases match TRBD2. There are 16 residues in the CDR3. CDR1 and CDR2 from the germline V gene are MDHEN and SYDVKM. V lost 5 bases and J lost 11; bases outside the gene matches: 17. The CDR3 DNA sequence: TGTGCCAGCAGTGGTGGACTAGCAGAGCCTACAATGAAGCAGTTCTTC. Translated, it gives CASSGGLAEPTMKQFF.

The rearrangement uses TRBV4-2 and TRBJ2-5; D is perhaps TRBD2 (6 bases). CDR1 LGHNA and CDR2 YNFKEQ come from the germline V gene. V lost 3 bases and J 5 bases, leaving 22 bases between the germline ends. The CDR3 length is 17 residues. CDR3 in amino acids: CASSHGDSRLGGETQYF. In nucleotides, the CDR3 is TGTGCCAGCAGCCATGGGGACTCGCGTTTAGGAGGGGAGACCCAGTACTTC.